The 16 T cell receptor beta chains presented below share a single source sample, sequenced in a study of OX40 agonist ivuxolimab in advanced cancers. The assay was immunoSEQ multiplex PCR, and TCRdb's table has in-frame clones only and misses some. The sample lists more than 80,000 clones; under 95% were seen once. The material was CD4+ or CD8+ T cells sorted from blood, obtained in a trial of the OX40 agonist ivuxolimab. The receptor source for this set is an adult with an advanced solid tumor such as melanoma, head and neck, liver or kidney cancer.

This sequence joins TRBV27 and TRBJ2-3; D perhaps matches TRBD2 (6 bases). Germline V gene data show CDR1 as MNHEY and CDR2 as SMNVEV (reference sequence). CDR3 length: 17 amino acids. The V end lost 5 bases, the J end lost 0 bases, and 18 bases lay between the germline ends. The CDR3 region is CASSPTQRRASTDTQYF. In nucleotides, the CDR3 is TGTGCCAGCAGTCCTACCCAGCGGAGGGCAAGCACAGATACGCAGTATTTT.

In DNA form, the CDR3 reads TGTGCCAGCAACCCATCAGGGGGCCAGAAAGAGACCCAGTACTTC. Translated, it gives CASNPSGGQKETQYF. The chain couples TRBV27 to TRBJ2-5, with 8 bases fitting TRBD1. Germline trimming cut 7 bases from V and 3 bases from J; bases unmatched to any gene: 10. Germline lookup yields CDR1 MNHEY and CDR2 SMNVEV (reference sequence). This CDR3 contains 15 residues.

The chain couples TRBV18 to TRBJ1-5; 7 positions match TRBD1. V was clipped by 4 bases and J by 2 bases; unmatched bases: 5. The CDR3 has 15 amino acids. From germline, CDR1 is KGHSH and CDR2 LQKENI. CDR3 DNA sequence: TGTGCCAGCTCACTTACGCAGGGGGGCAATCAGCCCCAGCATTTT. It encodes CASSLTQGGNQPQHF.

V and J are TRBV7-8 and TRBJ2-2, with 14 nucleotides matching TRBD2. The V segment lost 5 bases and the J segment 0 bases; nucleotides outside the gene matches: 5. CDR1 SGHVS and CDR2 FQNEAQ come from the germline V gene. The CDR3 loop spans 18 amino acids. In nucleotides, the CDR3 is TGTGCCAGCAGCCGAAGACTAGCGGGAGGGACGAACACCGGGGAGCTGTTTTTT. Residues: CASSRRLAGGTNTGELFF.

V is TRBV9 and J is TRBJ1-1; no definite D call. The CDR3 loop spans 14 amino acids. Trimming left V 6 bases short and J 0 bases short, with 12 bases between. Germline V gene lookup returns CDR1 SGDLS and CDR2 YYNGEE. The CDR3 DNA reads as TGTGCCAGCACAAACGGAGTTTTGAACACTGAAGCTTTCTTT. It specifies CASTNGVLNTEAFF.

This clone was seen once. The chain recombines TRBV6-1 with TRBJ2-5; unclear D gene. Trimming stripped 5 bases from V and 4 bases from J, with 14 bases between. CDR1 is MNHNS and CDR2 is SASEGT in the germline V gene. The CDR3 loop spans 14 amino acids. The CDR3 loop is CASSFSALGETQYF. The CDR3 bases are TGTGCCAGCAGTTTTTCGGCCCTGGGAGAGACCCAGTACTTC.

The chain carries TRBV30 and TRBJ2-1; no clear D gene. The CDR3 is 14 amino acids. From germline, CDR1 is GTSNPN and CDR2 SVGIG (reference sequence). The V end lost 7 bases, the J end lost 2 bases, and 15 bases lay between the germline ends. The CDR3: CASRGHLAYNEQFF. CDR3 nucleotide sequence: TGTGCCTCCCGAGGTCACTTGGCCTACAATGAGCAGTTCTTC.

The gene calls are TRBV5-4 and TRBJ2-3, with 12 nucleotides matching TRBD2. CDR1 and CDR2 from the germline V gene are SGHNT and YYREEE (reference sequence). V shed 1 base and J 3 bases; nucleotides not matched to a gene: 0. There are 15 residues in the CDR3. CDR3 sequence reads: CASSLTSGRTDTQYF. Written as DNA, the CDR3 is TGTGCCAGCAGCTTGACTAGCGGGAGGACAGATACGCAGTATTTT. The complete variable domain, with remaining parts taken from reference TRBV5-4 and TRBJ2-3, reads ETGVTQSPTHLIKTRGQQVTLRCSSQSGHNTVSWYQQALGQGPQFIFQYYREEENGRGNFPPRFSGLQFPNYSSELNVNALELDDSALYLCASSLTSGRTDTQYFGPGTRLTVL.

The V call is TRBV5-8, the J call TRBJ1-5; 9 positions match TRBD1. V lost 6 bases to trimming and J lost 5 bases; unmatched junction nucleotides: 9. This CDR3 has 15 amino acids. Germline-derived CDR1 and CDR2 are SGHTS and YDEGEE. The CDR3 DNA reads TGTGCCAGCATCGAACACGGGACAGGGTATCAGCCCCAGCATTTT. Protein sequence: CASIEHGTGYQPQHF.

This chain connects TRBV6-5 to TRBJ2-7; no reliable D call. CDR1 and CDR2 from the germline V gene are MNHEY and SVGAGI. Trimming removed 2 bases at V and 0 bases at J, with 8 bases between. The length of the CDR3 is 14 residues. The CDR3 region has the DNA TGTGCCAGCAGTTACCATAGGGACTCCTACGAGCAGTACTTC. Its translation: CASSYHRDSYEQYF.

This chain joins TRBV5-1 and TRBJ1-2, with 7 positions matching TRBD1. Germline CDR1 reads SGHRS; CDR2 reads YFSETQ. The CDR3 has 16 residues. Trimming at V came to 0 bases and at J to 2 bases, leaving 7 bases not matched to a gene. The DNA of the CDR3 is TGCGCCAGCAGCTTGGAGTCGGGACAGCTGAACTATGGCTACACCTTC. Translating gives CASSLESGQLNYGYTF.

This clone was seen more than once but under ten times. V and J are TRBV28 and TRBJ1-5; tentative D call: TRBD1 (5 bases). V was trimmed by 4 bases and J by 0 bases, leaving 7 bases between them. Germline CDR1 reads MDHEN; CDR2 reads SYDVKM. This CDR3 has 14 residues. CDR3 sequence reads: CASSWGNSNQPQHF. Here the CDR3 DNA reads TGTGCCAGCAGTTGGGGGAATAGCAATCAGCCCCAGCATTTT.

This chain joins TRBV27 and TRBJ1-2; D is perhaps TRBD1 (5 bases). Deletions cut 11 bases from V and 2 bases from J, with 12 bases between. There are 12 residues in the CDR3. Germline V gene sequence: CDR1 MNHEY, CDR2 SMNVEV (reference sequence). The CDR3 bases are TGTGCCTCCGGAGGGGCGAACTATGGCTACACCTTC. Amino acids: CASGGANYGYTF.

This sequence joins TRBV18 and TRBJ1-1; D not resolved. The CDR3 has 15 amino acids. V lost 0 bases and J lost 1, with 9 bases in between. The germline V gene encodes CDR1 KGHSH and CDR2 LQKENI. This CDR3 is CASSPPNIGNTEAFF. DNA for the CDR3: TGTGCCAGCTCACCACCGAATATTGGGAACACTGAAGCTTTCTTT.

In nucleotides, the CDR3 is TGCGCCAGCAGCGCCGGGACAGGGGGCTACCCGAGCTCTGGAAACACCATATATTTT. It codes for CASSAGTGGYPSSGNTIYF. The chain couples TRBV5-1 to TRBJ1-3; TRBD1 agrees at 12 bases. Germline values: CDR1 SGHRS, CDR2 YFSETQ. The J segment lost 0 bases and the V segment lost 4 bases, leaving 11 bases of the junction unmatched. The CDR3 loop spans 19 amino acids.

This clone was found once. CDR3 sequence (DNA): TGTGCCACCAGCAGAGGATGGGGCACAGGGGTTACTGAAGCTTTCTTT. It is translated as CATSRGWGTGVTEAFF. The chain is built from TRBV15 and TRBJ1-1, with TRBD1 identical over 7 bases. V was pared by 1 base and J by 5 bases, with 10 bases of the junction left unmatched. The V gene's germline CDR1 is LNHNV and CDR2 YYDKDF (reference sequence). CDR3 length: 16 residues.